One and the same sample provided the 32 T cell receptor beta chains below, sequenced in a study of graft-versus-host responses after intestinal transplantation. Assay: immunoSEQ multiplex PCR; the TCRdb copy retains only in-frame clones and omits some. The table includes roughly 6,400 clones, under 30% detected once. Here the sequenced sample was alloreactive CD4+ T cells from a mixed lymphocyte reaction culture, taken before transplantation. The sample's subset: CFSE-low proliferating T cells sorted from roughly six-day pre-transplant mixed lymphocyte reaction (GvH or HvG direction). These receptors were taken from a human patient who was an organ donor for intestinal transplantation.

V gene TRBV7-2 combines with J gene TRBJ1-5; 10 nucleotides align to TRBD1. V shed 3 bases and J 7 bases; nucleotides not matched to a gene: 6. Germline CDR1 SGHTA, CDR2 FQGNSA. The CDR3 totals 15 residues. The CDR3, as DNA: TGTGCCAGCAGCTTGGGGACAGGGGATTCCCAGCCCCAGCATTTT. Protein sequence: CASSLGTGDSQPQHF.

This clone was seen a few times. CDR3 coding DNA: TGTGCCAGCAGATCTACAGGGGCCCACCTCTACGAGCAGTACTTC. Translating it yields CASRSTGAHLYEQYF. This chain uses TRBV25-1 with TRBJ2-7; 7 nucleotides align to TRBD1. This CDR3 is 15 amino acids long. The V and J ends lost 6 bases and 3 bases, in that order; junction bases with no gene match: 11. In germline, CDR1 is MGHDK, CDR2 SYGVNS.

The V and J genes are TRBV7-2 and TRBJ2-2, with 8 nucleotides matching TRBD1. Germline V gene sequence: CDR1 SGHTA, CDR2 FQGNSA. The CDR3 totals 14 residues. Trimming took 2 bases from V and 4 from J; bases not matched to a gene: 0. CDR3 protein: CASSLTGGTGELFF. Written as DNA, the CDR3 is TGTGCCAGCAGCTTAACAGGGGGCACCGGGGAGCTGTTTTTT.

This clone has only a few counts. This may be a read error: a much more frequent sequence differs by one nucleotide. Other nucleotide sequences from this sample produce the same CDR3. The CDR3 protein is CASSVLDSSGNTIYF. The CDR3 nucleotides are TGTGCCAGCAGCGTTCTTGACTCCTCTGGAAACACCATATATTTT. The gene calls are TRBV9 and TRBJ1-3; D is ambiguous. The germline V and J ends were trimmed by 2 bases and 0 bases, with 9 bases remaining between them. The CDR3 consists of 15 residues. Germline lookup yields CDR1 SGDLS and CDR2 YYNGEE.

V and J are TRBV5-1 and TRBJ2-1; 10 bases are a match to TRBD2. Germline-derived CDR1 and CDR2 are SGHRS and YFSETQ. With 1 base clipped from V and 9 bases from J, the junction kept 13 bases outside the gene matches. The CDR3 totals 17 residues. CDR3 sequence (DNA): TGCGCCAGCAGCTTGTCCGCTAGCGGGAGTCTACTACGTGAGCAGTTCTTC. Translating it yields CASSLSASGSLLREQFF.

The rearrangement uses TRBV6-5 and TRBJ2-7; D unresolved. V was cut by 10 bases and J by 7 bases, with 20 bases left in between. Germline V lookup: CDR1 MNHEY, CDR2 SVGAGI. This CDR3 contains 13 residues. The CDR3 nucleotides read TGTGCCACTCTGCCCCCAGCGCCGCGTGAGCAGTACTTC. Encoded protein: CATLPPAPREQYF.

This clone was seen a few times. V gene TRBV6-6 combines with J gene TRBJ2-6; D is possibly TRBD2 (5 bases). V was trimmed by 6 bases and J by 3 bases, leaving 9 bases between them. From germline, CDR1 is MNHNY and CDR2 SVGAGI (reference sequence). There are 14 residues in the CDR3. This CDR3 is CASSLAGGANVLTF. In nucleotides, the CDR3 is TGTGCCAGCAGCCTCGCGGGTGGGGCCAACGTCCTGACTTTC.

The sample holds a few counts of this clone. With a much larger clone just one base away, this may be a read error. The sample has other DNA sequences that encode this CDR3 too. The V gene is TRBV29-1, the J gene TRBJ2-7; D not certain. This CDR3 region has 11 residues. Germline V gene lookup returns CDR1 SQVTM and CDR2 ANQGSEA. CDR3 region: CSDNTLAERYF. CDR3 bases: TGCAGCGACAACACGTTAGCCGAGCGGTACTTC.

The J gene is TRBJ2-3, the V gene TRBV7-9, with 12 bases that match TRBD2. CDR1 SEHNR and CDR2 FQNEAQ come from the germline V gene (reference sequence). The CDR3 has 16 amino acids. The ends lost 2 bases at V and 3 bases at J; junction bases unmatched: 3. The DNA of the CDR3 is TGTGCCAGCAGCTTAAGACTAGCGGGAGTTACAGATACGCAGTATTTT. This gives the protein CASSLRLAGVTDTQYF. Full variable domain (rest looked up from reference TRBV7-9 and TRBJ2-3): DTGVSQNPRHKITKRGQNVTFRCDPISEHNRLYWYRQTLGQGPEFLTYFQNEAQLEKSRLLSDRFSAERPKGSFSTLEIQRTEQGDSAMYLCASSLRLAGVTDTQYFGPGTRLTVL.

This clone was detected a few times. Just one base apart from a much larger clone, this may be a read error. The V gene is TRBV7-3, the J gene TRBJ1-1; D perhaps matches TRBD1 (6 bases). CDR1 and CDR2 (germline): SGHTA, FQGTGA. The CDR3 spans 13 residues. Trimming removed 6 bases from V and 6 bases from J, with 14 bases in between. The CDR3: CASSSTGSSEAFF. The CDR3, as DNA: TGTGCCAGCAGTTCTACAGGGAGCTCTGAAGCTTTCTTT.

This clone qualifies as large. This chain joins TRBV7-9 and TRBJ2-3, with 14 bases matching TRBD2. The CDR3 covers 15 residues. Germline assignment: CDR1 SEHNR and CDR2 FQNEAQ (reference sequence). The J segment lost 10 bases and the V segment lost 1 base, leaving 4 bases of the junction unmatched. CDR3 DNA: TGTGCCAGCAGCTTAGTCGGGACTAGCGGGAGTTCGCAGTATTTT. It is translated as CASSLVGTSGSSQYF.

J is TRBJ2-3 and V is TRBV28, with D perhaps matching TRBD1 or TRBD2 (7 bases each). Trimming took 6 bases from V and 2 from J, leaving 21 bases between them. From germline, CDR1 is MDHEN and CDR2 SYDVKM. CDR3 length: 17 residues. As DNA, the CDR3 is TGTGCCAGCAGCCCAGGGGGGGCCCTAAGCCACACAGATACGCAGTATTTT. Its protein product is CASSPGGALSHTDTQYF.

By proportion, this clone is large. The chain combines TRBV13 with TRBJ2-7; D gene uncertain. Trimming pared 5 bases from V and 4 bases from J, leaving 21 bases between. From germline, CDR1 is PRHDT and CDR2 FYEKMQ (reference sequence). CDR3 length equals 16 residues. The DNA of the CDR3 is TGTGCCAGCAGCCCACACCCCGGACGTCATTTTTACGAGCAGTACTTC. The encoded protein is CASSPHPGRHFYEQYF.

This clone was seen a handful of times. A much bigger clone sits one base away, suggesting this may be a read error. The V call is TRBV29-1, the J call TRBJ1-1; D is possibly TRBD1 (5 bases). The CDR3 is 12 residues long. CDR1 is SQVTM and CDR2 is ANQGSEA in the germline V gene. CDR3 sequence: CCVNRLNTEAFF. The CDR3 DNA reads TGCTGCGTTAACAGGTTGAACACTGAAGCTTTCTTT. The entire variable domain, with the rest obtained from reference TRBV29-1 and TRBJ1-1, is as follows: SAVISQKPSRDICQRGTSLTIQCQVDSQVTMMFWYRQQPGQSLTLIATANQGSEATYESGFVIDKFPISRPNLTFSTLTVSNMSPEDSSIYLCCVNRLNTEAFFGQGTRLTVV.

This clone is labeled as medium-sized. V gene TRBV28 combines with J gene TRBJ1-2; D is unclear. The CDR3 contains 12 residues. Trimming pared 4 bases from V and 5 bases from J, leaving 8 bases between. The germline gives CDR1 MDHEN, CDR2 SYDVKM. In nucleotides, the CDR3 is TGTGCCAGCAGTTCTATCATTTATGGCTACACCTTC. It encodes CASSSIIYGYTF.

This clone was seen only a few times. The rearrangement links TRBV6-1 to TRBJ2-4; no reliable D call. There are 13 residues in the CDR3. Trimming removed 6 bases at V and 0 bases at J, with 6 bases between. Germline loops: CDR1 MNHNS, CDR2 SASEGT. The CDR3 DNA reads TGTGCCAGCAGCCCTCAAGCCAAAAACATTCAGTACTTC. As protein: CASSPQAKNIQYF.

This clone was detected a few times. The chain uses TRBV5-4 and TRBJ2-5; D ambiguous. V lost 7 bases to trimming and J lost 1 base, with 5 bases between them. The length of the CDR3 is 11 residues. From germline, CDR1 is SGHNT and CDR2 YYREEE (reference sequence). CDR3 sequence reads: CASWAQETQYF. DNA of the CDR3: TGTGCCAGCTGGGCCCAAGAGACCCAGTACTTC.

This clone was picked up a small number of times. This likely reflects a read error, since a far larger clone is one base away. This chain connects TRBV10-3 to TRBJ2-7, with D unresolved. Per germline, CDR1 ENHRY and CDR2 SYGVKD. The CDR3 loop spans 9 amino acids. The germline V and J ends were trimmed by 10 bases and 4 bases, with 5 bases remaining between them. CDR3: CARLYEQYF. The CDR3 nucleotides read TGTGCCAGGTTGTACGAGCAGTACTTC.

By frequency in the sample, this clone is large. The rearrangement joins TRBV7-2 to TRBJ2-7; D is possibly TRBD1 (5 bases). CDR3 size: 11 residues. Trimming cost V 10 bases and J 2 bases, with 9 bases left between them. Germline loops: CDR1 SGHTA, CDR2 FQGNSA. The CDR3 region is CATGHAYEQYF. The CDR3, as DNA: TGTGCCACCGGACACGCCTACGAGCAGTACTTC.

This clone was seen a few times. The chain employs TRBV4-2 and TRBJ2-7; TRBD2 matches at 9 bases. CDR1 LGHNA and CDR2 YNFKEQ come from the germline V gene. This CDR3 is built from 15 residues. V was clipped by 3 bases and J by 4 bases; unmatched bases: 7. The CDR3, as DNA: TGTGCCAGCAGCCACCCAAACGGACTAGCGTACGAGCAGTACTTC. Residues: CASSHPNGLAYEQYF.

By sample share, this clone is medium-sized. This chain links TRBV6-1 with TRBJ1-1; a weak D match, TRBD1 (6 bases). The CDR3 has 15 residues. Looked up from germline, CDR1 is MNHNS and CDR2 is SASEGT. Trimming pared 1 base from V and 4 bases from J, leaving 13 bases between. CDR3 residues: CASSEVGRGGTEAFF. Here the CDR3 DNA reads TGTGCCAGCAGTGAAGTAGGTAGAGGGGGCACTGAAGCTTTCTTT.

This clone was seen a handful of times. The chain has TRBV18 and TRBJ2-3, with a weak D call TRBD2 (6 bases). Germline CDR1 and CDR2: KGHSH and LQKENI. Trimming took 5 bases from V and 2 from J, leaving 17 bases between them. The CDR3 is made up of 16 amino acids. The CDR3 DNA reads TGTGCCAGCTCATTACTAGCACAGAGCTCCACAGATACGCAGTATTTT. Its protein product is CASSLLAQSSTDTQYF.

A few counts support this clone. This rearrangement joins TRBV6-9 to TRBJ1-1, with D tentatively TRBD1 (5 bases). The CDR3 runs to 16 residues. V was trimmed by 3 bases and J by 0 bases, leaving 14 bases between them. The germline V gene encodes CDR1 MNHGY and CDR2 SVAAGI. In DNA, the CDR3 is TGTGCCAGCAGTTACCCCCTGACGGGGGTGAACACTGAAGCTTTCTTT. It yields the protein CASSYPLTGVNTEAFF.

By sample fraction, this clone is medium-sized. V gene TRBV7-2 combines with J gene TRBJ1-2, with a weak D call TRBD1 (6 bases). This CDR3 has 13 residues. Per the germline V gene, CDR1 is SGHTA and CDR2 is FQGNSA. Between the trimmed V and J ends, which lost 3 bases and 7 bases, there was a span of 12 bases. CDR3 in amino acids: CASSFGGAGGYTF. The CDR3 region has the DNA TGTGCCAGCAGCTTTGGGGGCGCCGGTGGCTACACCTTC. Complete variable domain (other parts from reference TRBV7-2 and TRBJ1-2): GAGVSQSPSNKVTEKGKDVELRCDPISGHTALYWYRQSLGQGLEFLIYFQGNSAPDKSGLPSDRFSAERTGGSVSTLTIQRTQQEDSAVYLCASSFGGAGGYTFGSGTRLTVV.

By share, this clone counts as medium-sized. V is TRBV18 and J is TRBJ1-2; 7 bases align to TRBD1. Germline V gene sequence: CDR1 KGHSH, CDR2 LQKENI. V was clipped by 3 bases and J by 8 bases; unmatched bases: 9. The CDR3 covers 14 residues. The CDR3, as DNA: TGTGCCAGCTCACCTCCCCCACAGGGGACGGGCTACACCTTC. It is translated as CASSPPPQGTGYTF. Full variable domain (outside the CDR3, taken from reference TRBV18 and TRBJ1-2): NAGVMQNPRHLVRRRGQEARLRCSPMKGHSHVYWYRQLPEEGLKFMVYLQKENIIDESGMPKERFSAEFPKEGPSILRIQQVVRGDSAAYFCASSPPPQGTGYTFGSGTRLTVV.

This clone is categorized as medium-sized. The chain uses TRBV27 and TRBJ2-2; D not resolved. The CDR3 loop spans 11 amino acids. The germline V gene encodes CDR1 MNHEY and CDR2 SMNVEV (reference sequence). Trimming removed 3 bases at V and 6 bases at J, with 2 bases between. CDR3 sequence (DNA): TGTGCCAGCAGTTTCGCCGGGGAGCTGTTTTTT. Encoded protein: CASSFAGELFF.

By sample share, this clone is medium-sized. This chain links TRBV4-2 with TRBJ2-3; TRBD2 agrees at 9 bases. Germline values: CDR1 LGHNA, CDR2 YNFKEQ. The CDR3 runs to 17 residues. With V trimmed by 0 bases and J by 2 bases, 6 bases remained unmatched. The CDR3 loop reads CASSQERLAVLTDTQYF. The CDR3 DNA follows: TGTGCCAGCAGCCAAGAAAGACTAGCGGTACTCACAGATACGCAGTATTTT.

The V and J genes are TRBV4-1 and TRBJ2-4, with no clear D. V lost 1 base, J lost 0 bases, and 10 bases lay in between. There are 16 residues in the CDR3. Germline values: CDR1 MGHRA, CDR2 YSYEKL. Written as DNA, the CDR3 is TGCGCCAGCAGCCAAGGGATGGGTGTAGCCAAAAACATTCAGTACTTC. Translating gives CASSQGMGVAKNIQYF.

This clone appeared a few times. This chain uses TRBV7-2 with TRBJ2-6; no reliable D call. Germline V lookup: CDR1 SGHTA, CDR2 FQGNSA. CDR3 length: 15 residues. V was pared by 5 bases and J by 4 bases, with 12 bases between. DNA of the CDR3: TGTGCCAGCAGCCTTCGGACGGTGGGGGCCAACGTCCTGACTTTC. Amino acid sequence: CASSLRTVGANVLTF.

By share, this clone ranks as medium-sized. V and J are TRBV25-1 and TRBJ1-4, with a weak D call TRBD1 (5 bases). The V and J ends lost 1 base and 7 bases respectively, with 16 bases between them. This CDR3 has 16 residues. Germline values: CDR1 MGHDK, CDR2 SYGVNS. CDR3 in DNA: TGTGCCAGCAGTGAATTGGGTAGAGGGGCCGGTGAAAAACTGTTTTTT. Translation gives CASSELGRGAGEKLFF.

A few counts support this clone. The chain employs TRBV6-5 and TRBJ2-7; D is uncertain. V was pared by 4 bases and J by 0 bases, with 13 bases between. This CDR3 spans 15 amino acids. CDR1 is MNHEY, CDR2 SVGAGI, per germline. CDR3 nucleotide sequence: TGTGCCAGCAGTTCCCGACTGGAGAGCTCCTACGAGCAGTACTTC. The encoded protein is CASSSRLESSYEQYF.

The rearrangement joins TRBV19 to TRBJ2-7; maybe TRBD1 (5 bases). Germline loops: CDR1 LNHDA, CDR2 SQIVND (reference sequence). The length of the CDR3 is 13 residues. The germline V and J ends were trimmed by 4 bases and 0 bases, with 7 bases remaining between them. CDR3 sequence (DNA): TGTGCCAGTAGTAAAGGGGACTCCTACGAGCAGTACTTC. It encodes CASSKGDSYEQYF.